This entry lists 9 T cell receptor beta chains sequenced from one sample in a study of OX40 agonist ivuxolimab in advanced cancers. Libraries were prepared by immunoSEQ multiplex PCR; TCRdb keeps only in-frame clonotypes and omits some of them. Among 15,000 to 20,000 clones listed, roughly four fifths were seen once. The input for sequencing was CD4+ or CD8+ T cells sorted from blood, taken in a trial of the OX40 agonist ivuxolimab. All receptors come from an adult with an advanced solid tumor such as melanoma, head and neck, liver or kidney cancer.

The V call is TRBV4-3, the J call TRBJ2-6; a possible D gene is TRBD1 (5 bases). Germline V gene sequence: CDR1 LGHNA, CDR2 YSLEER. With 0 bases removed from V and 1 base from J, the gap between germline ends came to 10 bases. CDR3 length: 17 residues. The DNA of the CDR3 is TGCGCCAGCAGCCAAGATGTCTCAGGGTCTGGGGCCAACGTCCTGACTTTC. Its protein product is CASSQDVSGSGANVLTF.

The genes are TRBV6-5 and TRBJ2-5; 7 nucleotides align to TRBD1. Judging by the DNA end, TRBJ2-7 fits better; the J call may be wrong. The CDR3 is 13 amino acids. Germline V CDR1 and CDR2: MNHEY, SVGAGI. The CDR3 loop is CASMGDSSYEQYF. The CDR3 DNA reads TGTGCCAGCATGGGGGACAGCTCCTACGAGCAGTACTTC.

Here the CDR3 DNA reads TGTGCCAGCAGCGCGGGACACTCCTACGAGCAGTACTTC. Its protein is CASSAGHSYEQYF. The chain is built from TRBV9 and TRBJ2-7, with D possibly being TRBD1 (6 bases). The CDR3 spans 13 residues. CDR1 is SGDLS, CDR2 YYNGEE, per germline. V was trimmed by 3 bases and J by 0 bases, leaving 7 bases between them.

This clone was seen just once. The identical CDR3 is also encoded by other nucleotide sequences in the sample. The chain has TRBV4-1 and TRBJ2-7; 9 bases line up with TRBD1. From germline, CDR1 is MGHRA and CDR2 YSYEKL. The CDR3 contains 14 residues. The J segment lost 2 bases and the V segment lost 1 base, leaving 0 bases of the junction unmatched. CDR3 residues: CASSQGQGAYEQYF. CDR3 nucleotides: TGCGCCAGCAGCCAAGGACAGGGGGCCTACGAGCAGTACTTC.

V usage is TRBV11-2 and J usage is TRBJ2-7; 7 bases map to TRBD1. Germline V lookup: CDR1 SGHAT, CDR2 FQNNGV. The CDR3 has 18 amino acids. V was pared by 1 base and J by 3 bases, with 15 bases of the junction left unmatched. Here the CDR3 reads CASSLGGGAIPINYEQYF. The CDR3 DNA sequence: TGTGCCAGCAGCTTAGGAGGGGGCGCGATTCCCATCAACTACGAGCAGTACTTC.

The V call is TRBV4-1, the J call TRBJ2-7; 8 bases line up with TRBD2. Germline V gene sequence: CDR1 MGHRA, CDR2 YSYEKL. V was pared by 4 bases and J by 4 bases, with 12 bases of the junction left unmatched. This CDR3 spans 16 amino acids. The CDR3 DNA follows: TGCGCCAGCAGCCCATCCCCTTCGGGGGGGCCATACGAGCAGTACTTC. This codes for CASSPSPSGGPYEQYF.

This rearrangement joins TRBV10-2 to TRBJ2-7; no definite D call. V shed 2 bases and J shed 4 bases, with 3 bases lying between them. The CDR3 is made up of 11 amino acids. Germline V gene data show CDR1 as WSHSY and CDR2 as SAAADI. In DNA, the CDR3 is TGCGCCAGCAGTGAGATGTACGAGCAGTACTTC. The encoded protein is CASSEMYEQYF.

This clone is categorized as medium-sized. The rearrangement joins TRBV27 to TRBJ1-2; D gene uncertain. Trimming stripped 5 bases from V and 7 bases from J, with 14 bases between. The length of the CDR3 is 13 residues. CDR1 MNHEY and CDR2 SMNVEV come from the germline V gene (reference sequence). CDR3 sequence reads: CASSPTLAGGYTF. In nucleotides, the CDR3 is TGTGCCAGCAGTCCCACTCTCGCGGGTGGCTACACCTTC.

This sequence joins TRBV4-3 and TRBJ2-7, with D perhaps matching TRBD1 or TRBD2 (5 bases each). CDR3 size: 19 residues. Germline assignment: CDR1 LGHNA and CDR2 YSLEER. Trimming pared 0 bases from V and 2 bases from J, leaving 23 bases between. CDR3 DNA: TGCGCCAGCAGCCAAGACTGGTCCGGAGAGGGGCCCCCTACCTACGAGCAGTACTTC. Amino acids: CASSQDWSGEGPPTYEQYF.